The 13 T cell receptor beta chains below were found in one sample sequenced in a study of blood T cell repertoires in COVID-19. The data were produced by immunoSEQ multiplex PCR, yet TCRdb's version contains in-frame clones alone and is incomplete. The sample includes some 66,000 clones, around 90% seen only once; the top ten take less than 8%. The sequenced material came from peripheral blood. The receptors were gathered from a human donor in a cohort sampled during active COVID-19.

The rearrangement joins TRBV28 to TRBJ1-5; a possible D gene is TRBD1 (6 bases). This CDR3 has 22 amino acids. Trimming left V 8 bases short and J 2 bases short, with 37 bases between. Per the germline V gene, CDR1 is MDHEN and CDR2 is SYDVKM. Here the CDR3 reads CASVTLTPRVSQGMGGNQPQHF. The CDR3 DNA sequence: TGTGCCAGCGTGACCCTAACTCCAAGGGTCTCCCAGGGGATGGGTGGCAATCAGCCCCAGCATTTT.

This chain uses TRBV7-8 with TRBJ2-7; 7 nucleotides agree with TRBD1. Germline assignment: CDR1 SGHVS and CDR2 FQNEAQ. CDR3 size: 13 residues. Trimming removed 5 bases from V and 3 bases from J; junction bases left unmatched: 4. The CDR3 DNA is TGTGCCAGCAGCGGTGGACAGGTCTACGAGCAGTACTTC. The encoded protein is CASSGGQVYEQYF. Drawing the rest from reference TRBV7-8 and TRBJ2-7, the complete variable domain is GAGVSQSPRYKVAKRGQDVALRCDPISGHVSLFWYQQALGQGPEFLTYFQNEAQLDKSGLPSDRFFAERPEGSVSTLKIQRTQQEDSAVYLCASSGGQVYEQYFGPGTRLTVT.

This clone was detected once. The V call is TRBV7-9, the J call TRBJ2-7; 7 bases are shared with TRBD1. CDR1 is SEHNR, CDR2 FQNEAQ, per germline (reference sequence). The CDR3 extends over 15 amino acids. V lost 5 bases to trimming and J lost 3 bases; unmatched junction nucleotides: 10. The CDR3, as DNA: TGTGCCAGCAGCCATCCGGGACAGACGATCTACGAGCAGTACTTC. Translated, it gives CASSHPGQTIYEQYF.

The rearrangement links TRBV27 to TRBJ1-2; TRBD1 aligns across 9 bases. The CDR3 spans 13 residues. The germline gives CDR1 MNHEY, CDR2 SMNVEV (reference sequence). The junction had 4 bases not matched to a gene; V was cut back by 6 bases and J by 5 bases. The CDR3 protein is CASSWGQGYGYTF. CDR3 nucleotide sequence: TGTGCCAGCAGCTGGGGACAGGGTTATGGCTACACCTTC.

The chain links TRBV5-1 to TRBJ1-1, with unresolved D. The germline CDR1 and CDR2 sequences are SGHRS and YFSETQ. The V gene lost 0 bases and the J gene lost 4 bases, with 7 bases spanning the gap. The CDR3 length is 13 residues. Here the CDR3 reads CASSLGGSTEAFF. The CDR3 nucleotides read TGCGCCAGCAGCTTGGGAGGGAGCACTGAAGCTTTCTTT.

Of note for this clone: Other nucleotide sequences in the sample specify the same CDR3. This chain uses TRBV7-2 with TRBJ2-7; TRBD2 might be the D (7 bases). V was shortened by 1 base and J by 3 bases, with 10 bases between the two germline ends. CDR3 length: 14 residues. Germline lookup yields CDR1 SGHTA and CDR2 FQGNSA. The CDR3 region is CASSLERGGYEQYF. CDR3 DNA: TGTGCCAGCAGCTTAGAGAGGGGGGGCTACGAGCAGTACTTC.

The genes are TRBV19 and TRBJ2-5; possible D gene TRBD1, 6 bases. The germline CDR1 and CDR2 sequences are LNHDA and SQIVND (reference sequence). Trimming shortened V by 6 bases and J by 5 bases, and 13 bases separated the two germline ends. The CDR3 has 13 amino acids. The CDR3 DNA reads as TGTGCCAGTAGCAACCGTCAGGGGGAGACCCAGTACTTC. It yields the protein CASSNRQGETQYF.

This chain links TRBV7-2 with TRBJ2-1; 11 nucleotides agree with TRBD2. The CDR3 runs 14 residues. V was pared by 6 bases and J by 7 bases, with 5 bases of the junction left unmatched. Germline CDR1 SGHTA, CDR2 FQGNSA. The CDR3 sequence: CASSRLAGINEQFF. For the CDR3, the DNA is TGTGCCAGCAGTAGACTAGCGGGGATTAATGAGCAGTTCTTC.

The chain links TRBV13 to TRBJ1-1, with 9 bases identical to TRBD1. Germline CDR1 and CDR2: PRHDT and FYEKMQ (reference sequence). Germline trimming cut 6 bases from V and 1 base from J; bases unmatched to any gene: 12. The CDR3 is 17 amino acids. This chain's CDR3 is CASRPNRGPKPNTEAFF. CDR3 nucleotides: TGTGCCAGCAGGCCAAACAGGGGGCCCAAACCGAACACTGAAGCTTTCTTT.

Worth noting for this clone: A far more abundant clone sits one base away, making this likely a read error. V is TRBV12-3 or TRBV12-4 and J is TRBJ1-5; no clear D. This CDR3 has 13 amino acids. The CDR3 nucleotides are TGTGCCTGCAGTTTAGCGCCCGGTCAGCCCCAGCATTTT. Residues: CACSLAPGQPQHF.

The chain couples TRBV24-1 to TRBJ2-2, with 8 bases matching TRBD2. CDR1 KGHDR and CDR2 SFDVKD come from the germline V gene. After removal of 7 bases from V and 7 bases from J, the junction contained 7 bases not matched to a gene. The CDR3 contains 14 residues. CDR3 in amino acids: CATSSPAGGGELFF. DNA for the CDR3: TGTGCCACCAGCTCACCCGCGGGAGGCGGGGAGCTGTTTTTT.

The chain recombines TRBV7-9 with TRBJ1-2; no definite D call. V was shortened by 3 bases and J by 4 bases, with 9 bases between the two germline ends. CDR3 size: 13 residues. CDR1 is SEHNR, CDR2 FQNEAQ, per germline (reference sequence). The CDR3, as DNA: TGTGCCAGCAGCTTTGGCCAGGTCTATGGCTACACCTTC. Translation gives CASSFGQVYGYTF.

The rearrangement joins TRBV6-2 or TRBV6-3 to TRBJ1-1, with 9 bases fitting TRBD1. The CDR3 totals 16 residues. The J segment lost 0 bases and the V segment lost 5 bases, leaving 7 bases of the junction unmatched. Germline values: CDR1 MNHEY, CDR2 SVGEGT. The DNA for the CDR3 is TGTGCCAGCAGTGCGAACAGGGGGCAGGTGAACACTGAAGCTTTCTTT. It codes for CASSANRGQVNTEAFF.